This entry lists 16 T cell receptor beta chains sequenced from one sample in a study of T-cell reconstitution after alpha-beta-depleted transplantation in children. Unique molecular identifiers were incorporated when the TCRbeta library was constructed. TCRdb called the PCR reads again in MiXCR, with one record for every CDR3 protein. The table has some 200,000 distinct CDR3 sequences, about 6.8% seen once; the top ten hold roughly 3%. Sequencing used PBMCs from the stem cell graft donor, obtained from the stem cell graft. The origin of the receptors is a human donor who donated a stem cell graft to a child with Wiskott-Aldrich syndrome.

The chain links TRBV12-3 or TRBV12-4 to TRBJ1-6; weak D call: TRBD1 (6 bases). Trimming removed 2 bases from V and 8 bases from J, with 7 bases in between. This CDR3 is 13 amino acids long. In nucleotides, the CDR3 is TGTGCCAGCAGTTTAAGGGGGGATTCACCCCTCCACTTT. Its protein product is CASSLRGDSPLHF.

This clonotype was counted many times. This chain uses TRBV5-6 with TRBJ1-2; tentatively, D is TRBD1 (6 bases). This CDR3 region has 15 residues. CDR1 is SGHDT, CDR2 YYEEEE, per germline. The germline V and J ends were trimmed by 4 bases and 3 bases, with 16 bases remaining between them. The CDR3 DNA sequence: TGTGCCAGCAGCACAACTCACAGGGTCGACTATGGCTACACCTTC. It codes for CASSTTHRVDYGYTF. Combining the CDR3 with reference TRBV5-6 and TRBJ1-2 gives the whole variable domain DAGVTQSPTHLIKTRGQQVTLRCSPKSGHDTVSWYQQALGQGPQFIFQYYEEEERQRGNFPDRFSGHQFPNYSSELNVNALLLGDSALYLCASSTTHRVDYGYTFGSGTRLTVV.

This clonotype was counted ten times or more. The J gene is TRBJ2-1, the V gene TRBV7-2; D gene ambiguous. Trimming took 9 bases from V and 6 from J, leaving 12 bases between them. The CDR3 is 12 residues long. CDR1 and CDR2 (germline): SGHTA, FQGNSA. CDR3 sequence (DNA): TGTGCCAGTCGCGGATGGATCAATGAGCAGTTCTTC. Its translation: CASRGWINEQFF. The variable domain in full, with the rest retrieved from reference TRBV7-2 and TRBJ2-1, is GAGVSQSPSNKVTEKGKDVELRCDPISGHTALYWYRQSLGQGLEFLIYFQGNSAPDKSGLPSDRFSAERTGGSVSTLTIQRTQQEDSAVYLCASRGWINEQFFGPGTRLTVL.

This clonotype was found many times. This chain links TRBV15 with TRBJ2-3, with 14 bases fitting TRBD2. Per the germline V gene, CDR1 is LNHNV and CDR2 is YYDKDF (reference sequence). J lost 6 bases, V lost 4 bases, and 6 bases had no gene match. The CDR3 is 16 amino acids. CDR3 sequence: CATSIRLAGGMDTQYF. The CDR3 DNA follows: TGTGCCACCAGCATTCGACTAGCGGGAGGGATGGATACGCAGTATTTT.

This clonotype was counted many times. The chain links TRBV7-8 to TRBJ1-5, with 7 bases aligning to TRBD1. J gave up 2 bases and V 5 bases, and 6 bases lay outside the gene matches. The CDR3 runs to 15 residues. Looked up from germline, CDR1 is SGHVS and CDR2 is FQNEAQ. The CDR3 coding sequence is TGTGCCAGCAGCACTCAGGGGGTAGGCAATCAGCCCCAGCATTTT. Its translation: CASSTQGVGNQPQHF.

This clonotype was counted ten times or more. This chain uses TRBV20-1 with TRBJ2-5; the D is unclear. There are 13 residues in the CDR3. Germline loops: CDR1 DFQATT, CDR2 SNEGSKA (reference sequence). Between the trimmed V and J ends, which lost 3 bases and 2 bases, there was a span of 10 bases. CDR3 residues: CSASEISQETQYF. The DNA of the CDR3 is TGCAGTGCTAGCGAGATTTCACAAGAGACCCAGTACTTC.

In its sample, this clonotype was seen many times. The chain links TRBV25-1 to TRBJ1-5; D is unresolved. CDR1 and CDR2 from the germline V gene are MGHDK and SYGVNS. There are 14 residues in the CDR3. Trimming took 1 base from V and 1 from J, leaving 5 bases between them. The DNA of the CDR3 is TGTGCCAGCAGTGAATTGCAGAGCAATCAGCCCCAGCATTTT. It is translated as CASSELQSNQPQHF.

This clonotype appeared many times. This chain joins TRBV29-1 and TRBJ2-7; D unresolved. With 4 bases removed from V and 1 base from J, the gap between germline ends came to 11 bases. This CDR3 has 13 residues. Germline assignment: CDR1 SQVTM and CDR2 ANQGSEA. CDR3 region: CSVVGFVSYEQYF. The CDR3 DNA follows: TGCAGCGTTGTAGGGTTCGTATCCTACGAGCAGTACTTC.

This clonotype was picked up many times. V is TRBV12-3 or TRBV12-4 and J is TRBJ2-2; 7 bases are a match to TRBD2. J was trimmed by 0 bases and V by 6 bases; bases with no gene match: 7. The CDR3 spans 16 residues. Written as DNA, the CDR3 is TGTGCCAGCAGACCCGGGACTACCTCGAACACCGGGGAGCTGTTTTTT. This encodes CASRPGTTSNTGELFF.

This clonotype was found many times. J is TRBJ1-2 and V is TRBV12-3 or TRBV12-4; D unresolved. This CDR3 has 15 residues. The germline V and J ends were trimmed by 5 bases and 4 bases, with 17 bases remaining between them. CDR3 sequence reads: CASSPYRARIYGYTF. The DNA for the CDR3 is TGTGCCAGCAGTCCATATCGGGCCCGGATCTATGGCTACACCTTC.

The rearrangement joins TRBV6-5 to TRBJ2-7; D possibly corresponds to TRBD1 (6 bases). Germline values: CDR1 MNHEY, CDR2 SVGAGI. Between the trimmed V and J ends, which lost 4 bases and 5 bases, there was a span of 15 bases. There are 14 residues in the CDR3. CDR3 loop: CASSLTTGSNEQYF. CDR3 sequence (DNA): TGTGCCAGCAGTTTAACTACAGGGTCCAACGAGCAGTACTTC.

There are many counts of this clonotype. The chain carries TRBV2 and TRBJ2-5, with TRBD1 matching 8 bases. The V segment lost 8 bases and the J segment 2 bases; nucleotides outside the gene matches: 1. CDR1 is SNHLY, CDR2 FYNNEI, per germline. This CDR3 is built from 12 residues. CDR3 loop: CASGTGQETQYF. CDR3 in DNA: TGTGCCAGCGGGACAGGACAAGAGACCCAGTACTTC.

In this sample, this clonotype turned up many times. The CDR3 loop reads CASSYSADTEAFF. DNA of the CDR3: TGTGCCAGCAGTTACTCGGCGGACACTGAAGCTTTCTTT. The V call is TRBV6-6, the J call TRBJ1-1, with no clear D. The V gene's germline CDR1 is MNHNY and CDR2 SVGAGI (reference sequence). The CDR3 is made up of 13 amino acids. Trimming cost V 0 bases and J 3 bases, with 5 bases left between them.

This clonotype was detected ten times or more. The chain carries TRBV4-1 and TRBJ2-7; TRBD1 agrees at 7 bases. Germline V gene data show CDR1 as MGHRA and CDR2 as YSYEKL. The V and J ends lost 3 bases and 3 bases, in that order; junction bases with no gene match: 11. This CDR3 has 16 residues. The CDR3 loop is CASSQIYRDSYYEQYF. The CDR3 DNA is TGCGCCAGCAGCCAGATCTACCGGGACAGCTACTACGAGCAGTACTTC.

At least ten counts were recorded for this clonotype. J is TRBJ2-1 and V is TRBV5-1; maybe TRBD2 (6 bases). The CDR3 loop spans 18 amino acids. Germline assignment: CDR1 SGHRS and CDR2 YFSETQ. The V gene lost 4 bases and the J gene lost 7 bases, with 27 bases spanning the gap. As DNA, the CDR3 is TGCGCCAGCAGCCCACGGGTGAGATTCGGGGACTCCCCAAATGAGCAGTTCTTC. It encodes CASSPRVRFGDSPNEQFF. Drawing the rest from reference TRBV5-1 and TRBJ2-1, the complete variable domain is KAGVTQTPRYLIKTRGQQVTLSCSPISGHRSVSWYQQTPGQGLQFLFEYFSETQRNKGNFPGRFSGRQFSNSRSEMNVSTLELGDSALYLCASSPRVRFGDSPNEQFFGPGTRLTVL.

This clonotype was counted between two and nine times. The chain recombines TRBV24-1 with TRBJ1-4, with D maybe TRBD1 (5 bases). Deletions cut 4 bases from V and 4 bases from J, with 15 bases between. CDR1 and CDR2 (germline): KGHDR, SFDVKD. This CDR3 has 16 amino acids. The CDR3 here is CATSDPSGGVNEKLFF. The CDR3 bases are TGTGCCACCAGTGACCCCTCCGGGGGGGTTAATGAAAAACTGTTTTTT.